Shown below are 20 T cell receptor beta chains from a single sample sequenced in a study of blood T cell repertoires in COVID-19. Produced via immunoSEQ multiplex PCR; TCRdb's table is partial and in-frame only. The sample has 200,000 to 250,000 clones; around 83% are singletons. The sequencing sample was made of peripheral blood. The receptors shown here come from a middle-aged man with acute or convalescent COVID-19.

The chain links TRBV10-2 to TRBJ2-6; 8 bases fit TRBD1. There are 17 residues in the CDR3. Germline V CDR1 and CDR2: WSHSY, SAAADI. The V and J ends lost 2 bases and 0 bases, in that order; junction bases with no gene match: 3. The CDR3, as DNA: TGCGCCAGCAGTGAGACAGGGGGAAGCTCTGGGGCCAACGTCCTGACTTTC. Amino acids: CASSETGGSSGANVLTF.

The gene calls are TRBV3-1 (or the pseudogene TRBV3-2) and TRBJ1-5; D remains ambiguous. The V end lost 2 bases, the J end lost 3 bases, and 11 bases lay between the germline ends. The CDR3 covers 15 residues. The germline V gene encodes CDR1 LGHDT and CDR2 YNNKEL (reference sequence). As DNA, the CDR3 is TGTGCCAGCAGCCAAAGCCCGGAGTACAATCAGCCCCAGCATTTT. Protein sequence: CASSQSPEYNQPQHF.

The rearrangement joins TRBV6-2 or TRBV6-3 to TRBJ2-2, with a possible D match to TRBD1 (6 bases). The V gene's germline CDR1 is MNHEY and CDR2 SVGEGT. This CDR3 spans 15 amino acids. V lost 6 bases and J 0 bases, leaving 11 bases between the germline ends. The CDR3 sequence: CASSAGQPNTGELFF. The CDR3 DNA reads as TGTGCCAGCAGCGCAGGACAGCCGAACACCGGGGAGCTGTTTTTT.

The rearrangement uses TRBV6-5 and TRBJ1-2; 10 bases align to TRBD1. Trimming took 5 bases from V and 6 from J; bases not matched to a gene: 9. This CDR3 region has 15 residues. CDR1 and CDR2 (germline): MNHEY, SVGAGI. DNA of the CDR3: TGTGCCAGCAGTCCCCGGGACAGGGGTGGAAATGGCTACACCTTC. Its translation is CASSPRDRGGNGYTF.

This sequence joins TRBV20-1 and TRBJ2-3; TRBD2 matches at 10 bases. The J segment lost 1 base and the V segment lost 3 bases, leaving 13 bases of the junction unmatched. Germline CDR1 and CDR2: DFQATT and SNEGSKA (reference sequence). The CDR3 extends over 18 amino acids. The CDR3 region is CSASGAQRGGSRTDTQYF. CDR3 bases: TGCAGTGCTAGTGGGGCCCAGCGGGGGGGCTCACGCACAGATACGCAGTATTTT.

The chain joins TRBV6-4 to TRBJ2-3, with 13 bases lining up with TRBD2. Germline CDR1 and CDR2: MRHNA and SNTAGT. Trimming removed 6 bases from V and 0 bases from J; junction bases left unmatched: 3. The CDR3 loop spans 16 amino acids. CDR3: CASRTSGGPSTDTQYF. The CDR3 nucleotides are TGTGCCAGCAGGACTAGCGGGGGGCCTAGCACAGATACGCAGTATTTT.

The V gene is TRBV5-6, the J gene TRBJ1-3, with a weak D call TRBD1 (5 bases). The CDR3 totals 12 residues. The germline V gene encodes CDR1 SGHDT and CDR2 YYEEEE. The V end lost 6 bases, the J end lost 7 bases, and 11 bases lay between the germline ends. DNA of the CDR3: TGTGCCAGCAAGGACATCGGGAACACCATATATTTT. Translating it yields CASKDIGNTIYF.

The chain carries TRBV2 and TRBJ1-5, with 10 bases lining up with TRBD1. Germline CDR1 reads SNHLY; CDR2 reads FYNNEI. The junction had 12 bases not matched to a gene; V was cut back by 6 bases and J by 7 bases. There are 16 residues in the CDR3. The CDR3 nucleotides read TGTGCCAGCAGCGACCCCGGGACAGGGGACGGGCAGCCCCAGCATTTT. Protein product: CASSDPGTGDGQPQHF. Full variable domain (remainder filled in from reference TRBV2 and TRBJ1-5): EPEVTQTPSHQVTQMGQEVILRCVPISNHLYFYWYRQILGQKVEFLVSFYNNEISEKSEIFDDQFSVERPDGSNFTLKIRSTKLEDSAMYFCASSDPGTGDGQPQHFGDGTRLSIL.

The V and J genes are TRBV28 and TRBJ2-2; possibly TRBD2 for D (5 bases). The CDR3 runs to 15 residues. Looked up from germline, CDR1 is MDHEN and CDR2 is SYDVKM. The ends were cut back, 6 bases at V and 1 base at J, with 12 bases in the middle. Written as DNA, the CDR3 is TGTGCCAGCAGCACTAAGAGGGAGAACACCGGGGAGCTGTTTTTT. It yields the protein CASSTKRENTGELFF. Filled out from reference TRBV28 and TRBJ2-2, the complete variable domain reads DVKVTQSSRYLVKRTGEKVFLECVQDMDHENMFWYRQDPGLGLRLIYFSYDVKMKEKGDIPEGYSVSREKKERFSLILESASTNQTSMYLCASSTKRENTGELFFGEGSRLTVL.

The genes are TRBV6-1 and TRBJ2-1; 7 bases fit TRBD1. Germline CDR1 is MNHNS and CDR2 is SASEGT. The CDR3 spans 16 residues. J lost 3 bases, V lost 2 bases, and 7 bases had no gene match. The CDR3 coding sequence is TGTGCCAGCAGTGAACGCAGGGGGACGGTCTACAATGAGCAGTTCTTC. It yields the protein CASSERRGTVYNEQFF.

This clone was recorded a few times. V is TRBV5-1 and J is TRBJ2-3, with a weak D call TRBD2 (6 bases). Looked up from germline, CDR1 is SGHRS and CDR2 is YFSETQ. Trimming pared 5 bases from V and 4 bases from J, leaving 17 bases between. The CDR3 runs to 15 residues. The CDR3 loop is CASSSRDFRADTQYF. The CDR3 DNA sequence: TGCGCCAGCAGTTCCAGGGACTTCAGGGCAGATACGCAGTATTTT. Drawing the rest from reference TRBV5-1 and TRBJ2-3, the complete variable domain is KAGVTQTPRYLIKTRGQQVTLSCSPISGHRSVSWYQQTPGQGLQFLFEYFSETQRNKGNFPGRFSGRQFSNSRSEMNVSTLELGDSALYLCASSSRDFRADTQYFGPGTRLTVL.

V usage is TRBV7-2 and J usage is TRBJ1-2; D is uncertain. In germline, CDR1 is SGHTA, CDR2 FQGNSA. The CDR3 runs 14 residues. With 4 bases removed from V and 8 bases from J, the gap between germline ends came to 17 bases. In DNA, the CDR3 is TGTGCCAGCAGCTACCCCGGCGGGGTAAAAGGCTACACCTTC. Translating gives CASSYPGGVKGYTF.

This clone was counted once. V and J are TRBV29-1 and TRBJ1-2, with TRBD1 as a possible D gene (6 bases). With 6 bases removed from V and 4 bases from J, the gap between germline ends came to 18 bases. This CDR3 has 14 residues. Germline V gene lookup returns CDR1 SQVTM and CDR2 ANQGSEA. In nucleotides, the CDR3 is TGCAGCGTGTACCTCCCAGGGGACGGCTATGGCTACACCTTC. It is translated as CSVYLPGDGYGYTF.

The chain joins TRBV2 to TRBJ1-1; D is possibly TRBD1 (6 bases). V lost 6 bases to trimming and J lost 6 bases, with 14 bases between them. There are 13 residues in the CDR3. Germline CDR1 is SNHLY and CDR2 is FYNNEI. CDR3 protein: CASRGIQGSEAFF. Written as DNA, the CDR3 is TGTGCCAGCAGGGGTATACAGGGTTCTGAAGCTTTCTTT.

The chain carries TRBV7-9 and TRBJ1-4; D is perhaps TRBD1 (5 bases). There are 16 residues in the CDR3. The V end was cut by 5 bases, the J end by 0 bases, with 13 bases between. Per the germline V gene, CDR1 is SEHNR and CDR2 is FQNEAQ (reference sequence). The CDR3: CASSPDSFATNEKLFF. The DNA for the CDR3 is TGTGCCAGCAGCCCAGACAGCTTTGCAACTAATGAAAAACTGTTTTTT.

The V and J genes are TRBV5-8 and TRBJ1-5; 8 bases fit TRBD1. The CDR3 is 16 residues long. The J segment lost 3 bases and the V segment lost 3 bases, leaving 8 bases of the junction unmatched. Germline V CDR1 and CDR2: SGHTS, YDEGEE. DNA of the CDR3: TGTGCCAGCAGCTCCACGGACAGGGCTGCCAATCAGCCCCAGCATTTT. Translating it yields CASSSTDRAANQPQHF.

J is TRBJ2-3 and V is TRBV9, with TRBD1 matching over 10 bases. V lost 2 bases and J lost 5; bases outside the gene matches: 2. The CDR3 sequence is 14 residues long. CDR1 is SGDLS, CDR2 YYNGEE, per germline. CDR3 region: CASSVTGGQDTQYF. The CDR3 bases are TGTGCCAGCAGCGTGACAGGGGGCCAAGATACGCAGTATTTT. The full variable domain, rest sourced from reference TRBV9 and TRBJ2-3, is DSGVTQTPKHLITATGQRVTLRCSPRSGDLSVYWYQQSLDQGLQFLIQYYNGEERAKGNILERFSAQQFPDLHSELNLSSLELGDSALYFCASSVTGGQDTQYFGPGTRLTVL.

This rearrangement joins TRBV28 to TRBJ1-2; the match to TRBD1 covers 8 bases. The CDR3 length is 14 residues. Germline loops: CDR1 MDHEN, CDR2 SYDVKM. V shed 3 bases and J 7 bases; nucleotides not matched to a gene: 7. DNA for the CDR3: TGTGCCAGCAGTTTTAGTGACAGGGGTATTGGCTACACCTTC. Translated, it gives CASSFSDRGIGYTF.

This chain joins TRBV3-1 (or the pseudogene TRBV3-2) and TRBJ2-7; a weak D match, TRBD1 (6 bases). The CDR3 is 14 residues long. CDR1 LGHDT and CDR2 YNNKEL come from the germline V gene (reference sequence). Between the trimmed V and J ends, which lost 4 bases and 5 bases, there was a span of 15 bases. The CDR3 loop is CASSLIQGLDEQYF. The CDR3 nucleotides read TGTGCCAGCAGCCTAATTCAGGGGCTGGACGAGCAGTACTTC.

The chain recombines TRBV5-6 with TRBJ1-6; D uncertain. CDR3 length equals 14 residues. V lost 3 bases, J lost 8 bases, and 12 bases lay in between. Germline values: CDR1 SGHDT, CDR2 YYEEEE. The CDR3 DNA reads TGTGCCAGCAGCTACCCGGGGTCGGATTCACCCCTCCACTTT. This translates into CASSYPGSDSPLHF. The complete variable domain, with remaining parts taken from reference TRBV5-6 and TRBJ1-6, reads DAGVTQSPTHLIKTRGQQVTLRCSPKSGHDTVSWYQQALGQGPQFIFQYYEEEERQRGNFPDRFSGHQFPNYSSELNVNALLLGDSALYLCASSYPGSDSPLHFGNGTRLTVT.